This TCR beta chain was retrieved from a study of T-cell memory formation after mild COVID-19. About the research overall: The TCR clusters were mostly specific to one donor. General observations from the study: Clones shrinking between day 15 and 85 showed a balanced CD4/CD8 split, and those that grew later tilted toward CD4+. Some clones that responded were present in memory (sampled pre-infection), which suggests cross-reactive memory joined.

TCRalpha and TCRbeta libraries used 5'RACE with constant-segment primers and UMIs. TCRdb recomputed calls from the 5' RACE reads with MiXCR, one row per CDR3 protein. The sample holds approximately 45,000 distinct CDR3 sequences; around 6.6% are singletons and the top ten take 0.6% to 1%. Germline CDR1 and CDR2: MGHRA and YSYEKL. This CDR3 is 17 amino acids long. The ends lost 2 bases at V and 0 bases at J; junction bases unmatched: 10. Only a few counts were recorded for this clonotype. Its specificity is not known. The specimen was PBMCs or a T cell subset sorted from them (not recorded which). The rearrangement uses TRBV4-1 and TRBJ2-7; 7 bases align to TRBD2. This receptor was identified in an adult who had mild COVID-19 (a few samples of this study predate the infection). Cell type and time point are not known. CDR3 amino acids: CASSQHLGRGSSYEQYF. DNA of the CDR3: TGCGCCAGCAGCCAACATTTGGGGAGGGGAAGCTCCTACGAGCAGTACTTC.